The next 10 T cell receptor beta chains were all read from a single sample in a study of blood T cells in healthy people across ages. A J-beta primer mix and a sample-barcoded 5' primer were used in a second PCR of about 6 to 12 cycles. TCRdb processed the 5' RACE reads anew with MiXCR; each CDR3 protein has one entry. The profile shows about 1.8 million distinct CDR3 sequences, 49% of them singletons. Sequenced input: blood. These receptor sequences come from a woman in her 40s in good health.

The chain is built from TRBV27 and TRBJ2-2; D not resolved. Per the germline V gene, CDR1 is MNHEY and CDR2 is SMNVEV (reference sequence). V was trimmed by 6 bases and J by 5 bases, leaving 10 bases between them. CDR3 length equals 13 residues. The CDR3 here is CASRYSSTGELFF. CDR3 bases: TGTGCCAGCAGGTACTCGAGTACCGGGGAGCTGTTTTTT.

This clonotype was seen only a few times. The V call is TRBV4-3, the J call TRBJ1-4; weak D call: TRBD1 (5 bases). The ends were cut back, 1 base at V and 7 bases at J, with 13 bases in the middle. Germline values: CDR1 LGHNA, CDR2 YSLEER. The CDR3 contains 15 residues. CDR3 region: CASSQARGGGEKLFF. CDR3 DNA: TGCGCCAGCAGCCAAGCCCGGGGCGGAGGTGAAAAACTGTTTTTT.

The V gene is TRBV6-2 or TRBV6-3, the J gene TRBJ2-3, with D perhaps TRBD1 (5 bases). CDR3 length: 17 amino acids. Trimming took off 0 bases at V and 3 bases at J, with 16 bases between the two ends. Per the germline V gene, CDR1 is MNHEY and CDR2 is SVGEGT. CDR3 coding DNA: TGTGCCAGCAGTTACTCGGTACAGGCGTTGTTAACAGATACGCAGTATTTT. It translates to CASSYSVQALLTDTQYF.

This clonotype appeared once. The chain is built from TRBV5-1 and TRBJ1-4, with D possibly being TRBD1 (6 bases). Trimming took off 2 bases at V and 2 bases at J, with 22 bases between the two ends. The CDR3 is made up of 19 amino acids. Germline assignment: CDR1 SGHRS and CDR2 YFSETQ. The CDR3 DNA follows: TGCGCCAGCAGCTTCTCGAGGGGGTCTTCTGAAGTGACTAATGAAAAACTGTTTTTT. It is translated as CASSFSRGSSEVTNEKLFF.

This clonotype was observed a few times. The rearrangement uses TRBV20-1 and TRBJ2-3, with a weak D call TRBD2 (6 bases). The CDR3 has 17 amino acids. Germline CDR1 is DFQATT and CDR2 is SNEGSKA (reference sequence). V gave up 3 bases and J gave up 2 bases, with 21 bases separating them. The CDR3 nucleotides read TGCAGTGCTAGGTCGGGGGTCGGAGATAGGGACACAGATACGCAGTATTTT. It yields the protein CSARSGVGDRDTDTQYF.

CDR3 residues: CASSRQGANGYTF. The CDR3 DNA follows: TGTGCCAGCAGCAGACAGGGGGCGAATGGCTACACCTTC. V usage is TRBV2 and J usage is TRBJ1-2, with 10 bases identical to TRBD1. J lost 6 bases, V lost 6 bases, and 4 bases had no gene match. Germline CDR1 is SNHLY and CDR2 is FYNNEI. The length of the CDR3 is 13 residues. Complete variable domain (other parts from reference TRBV2 and TRBJ1-2): EPEVTQTPSHQVTQMGQEVILRCVPISNHLYFYWYRQILGQKVEFLVSFYNNEISEKSEIFDDQFSVERPDGSNFTLKIRSTKLEDSAMYFCASSRQGANGYTFGSGTRLTVV.

This chain links TRBV7-2 with TRBJ2-5; 10 bases are a match to TRBD2. In germline, CDR1 is SGHTA, CDR2 FQGNSA. The V and J ends lost 2 bases and 3 bases, in that order; junction bases with no gene match: 9. This CDR3 region has 17 residues. CDR3: CASSLNVRLAGEETQYF. For the CDR3, the DNA is TGTGCCAGCAGCTTAAATGTGAGGCTAGCGGGGGAAGAGACCCAGTACTTC.

The chain couples TRBV20-1 to TRBJ2-5; the D gene is possibly TRBD2 (6 bases). The length of the CDR3 is 16 residues. V gave up 3 bases and J gave up 6 bases, with 23 bases separating them. Germline values: CDR1 DFQATT, CDR2 SNEGSKA (reference sequence). CDR3 residues: CSARGRGRAWPKTQYF. The DNA of the CDR3 is TGCAGTGCTAGGGGGCGGGGACGAGCGTGGCCAAAGACCCAGTACTTC.

This clonotype was counted a few times. CDR3 nucleotide sequence: TGCAGTGCTAGAGATCTTGGGTCCTACAATGAGCAGTTCTTC. This codes for CSARDLGSYNEQFF. V gene TRBV20-1 combines with J gene TRBJ2-1; D is ambiguous. Germline V gives CDR1 DFQATT, CDR2 SNEGSKA (reference sequence). The CDR3 length is 14 residues. Between the trimmed V and J ends, which lost 0 bases and 1 base, there was a span of 7 bases.

The rearrangement joins TRBV27 to TRBJ1-2; D not certain. Germline-derived CDR1 and CDR2 are MNHEY and SMNVEV (reference sequence). This CDR3 is 16 amino acids long. Deletions cut 5 bases from V and 3 bases from J, with 19 bases between. The CDR3 bases are TGTGCCAGCAGTCCCCTTCCGGCCTCAAGCGACTATGGCTACACCTTC. This gives the protein CASSPLPASSDYGYTF.